Presented here are 9 T cell receptor beta chains from one specimen sequenced in a study of memory B cells and T cells in multiple sclerosis. This table comes from immunoSEQ multiplex PCR, and its TCRdb copy is limited to in-frame clones, with some not included. The repertoire holds 620 or so clones, about four fifths seen once, with roughly an eighth in the top ten. Sequencing was performed on brain tissue. Receptors were obtained from a human donor with multiple sclerosis.

This clone was seen only once. The chain recombines TRBV16 with TRBJ1-2; D call uncertain. Looked up from germline, CDR1 is KGHSY and CDR2 is FQNENV. The CDR3 length is 17 residues. The V gene lost 4 bases and the J gene lost 4 bases, with 22 bases spanning the gap. Written as DNA, the CDR3 is TGTGCCAGCAGCCCGGTGAAGATCGTTAGAAAGACCTATGGCTACACCTTC. It is translated as CASSPVKIVRKTYGYTF. Based on the CDR3 plus reference TRBV16 and TRBJ1-2, the full variable domain is GEEVAQTPKHLVRGEGQKAKLYCAPIKGHSYVFWYQQVLKNEFKFLISFQNENVFDETGMPKERFSAKCLPNSPCSLEIQATKLEDSAVYFCASSPVKIVRKTYGYTFGSGTRLTVV.

The V gene is TRBV6-5, the J gene TRBJ2-7; TRBD1 matches at 7 bases. The CDR3 runs 15 residues. Germline V gene sequence: CDR1 MNHEY, CDR2 SVGAGI. Trimming took 7 bases from V and 0 from J; bases not matched to a gene: 9. The CDR3 DNA reads as TGTGCCAGCAACCCCGGGACAGCTTACTCCTACGAGCAGTACTTC. Translation: CASNPGTAYSYEQYF.

The chain recombines TRBV5-6 with TRBJ2-7, with 10 nucleotides matching TRBD1. Per the germline V gene, CDR1 is SGHDT and CDR2 is YYEEEE. With 4 bases clipped from V and 5 bases from J, the junction kept 6 bases outside the gene matches. This CDR3 comprises 14 residues. CDR3 sequence: CASSLGQGLHEQYF. The CDR3 region has the DNA TGTGCCAGCAGCCTGGGACAGGGGCTGCACGAGCAGTACTTC.

Remarks on this clone: At one end the junction does not follow the germline gene, possibly because of a read error. In the same sample, other DNA sequences code for this CDR3. This chain's CDR3 is CASRRGAVETQYF. CDR3 nucleotide sequence: TGTGCCAGCAGGCGAGGGGCGGTCGAGACTCAGTACTTC. The chain recombines TRBV6-5 with TRBJ2-5, with D perhaps given as TRBD1 or TRBD2 (5 bases each). This CDR3 has 13 residues. Per the germline V gene, CDR1 is MNHEY and CDR2 is SVGAGI.

The rearrangement links TRBV29-1 to TRBJ1-2, with a weak D call TRBD1 (6 bases). Germline values: CDR1 SQVTM, CDR2 ANQGSEA. Trimming took 4 bases from V and 4 from J, leaving 13 bases between them. CDR3 length: 13 amino acids. The CDR3 DNA reads TGCAGCGTTGTTACGGGGGCAGGCTATGGCTACACCTTC. It translates to CSVVTGAGYGYTF.

V usage is TRBV6-1 and J usage is TRBJ2-2; the D is unclear. The CDR3 spans 13 residues. V lost 4 bases, J lost 8 bases, and 11 bases lay in between. Looked up from germline, CDR1 is MNHNS and CDR2 is SASEGT. CDR3 sequence: CASSVTESGELFF. The CDR3 bases are TGTGCCAGCAGTGTTACAGAGTCTGGGGAGCTGTTTTTT.

This clone appeared a few times. This chain uses TRBV6-1 with TRBJ1-2, with a possible D match to TRBD1 (6 bases). V was clipped by 6 bases and J by 5 bases, with 16 bases between them. The germline gives CDR1 MNHNS, CDR2 SASEGT. The CDR3 sequence is 14 residues long. Here the CDR3 DNA reads TGTGCCAGCAGCTCTGGGACAAACGCTTATGGCTACACCTTC. Encoded protein: CASSSGTNAYGYTF.

This chain joins TRBV5-6 and TRBJ1-2; a possible D gene is TRBD1 (5 bases). The V end was cut by 7 bases, the J end by 9 bases, with 13 bases between. The germline V gene has CDR1 SGHDT and CDR2 YYEEEE. CDR3 size: 11 residues. The CDR3 DNA reads TGTGCCAGCTCGGTCGGGGGAAGCTACACCTTC. As protein: CASSVGGSYTF.

The chain employs TRBV5-1 and TRBJ2-6, with no clear D. The CDR3 has 16 residues. Per germline, CDR1 SGHRS and CDR2 YFSETQ. The germline V and J ends were trimmed by 7 bases and 5 bases, with 19 bases remaining between them. The CDR3 coding sequence is TGCGCCAGCTTTTCCGGTTCACAAAGTCGGGCCAACGTCCTGACTTTC. Its translation: CASFSGSQSRANVLTF.